This passage covers 6 T cell receptor beta chains from one sample sequenced in a study of spatial heterogeneity in lung cancer. In TCRdb, the 5' RACE reads were re-called with MiXCR into one record per CDR3 protein. Of around 5,000 distinct CDR3 sequences in the sample, 25% to 30% were seen once. Their cognate antigens are unknown. Study results and limitations: Mutation tallies in tumors tracked expanded intratumoral alpha and beta TCR counts.

Time point in this sample: sample taken at primary tumor resection. The sample in question was lung tumor tissue, obtained at surgery. These receptors all stem from a female donor with early-stage non-small cell lung cancer.

CDR3 nucleotides: TGCAGTGCTCGGGACAGATCAGCCAAAAACATTCAGTACTTC. Amino acids: CSARDRSAKNIQYF. The chain carries TRBV20-1 and TRBJ2-4; 7 bases agree with TRBD1. Germline CDR1 and CDR2: DFQATT and SNEGSKA (reference sequence). CDR3 length: 14 amino acids. V shed 5 bases and J 0 bases; nucleotides not matched to a gene: 4.

V and J are TRBV29-1 and TRBJ1-4; no reliable D call. Per the germline V gene, CDR1 is SQVTM and CDR2 is ANQGSEA. V was shortened by 6 bases and J by 3 bases, with 14 bases between the two germline ends. The CDR3 sequence is 14 residues long. CDR3 amino acids: CSVRRAVANEKLFF. The DNA for the CDR3 is TGCAGCGTCCGACGCGCGGTGGCTAATGAAAAACTGTTTTTT.

The sample holds many counts of this clonotype. The chain uses TRBV5-6 and TRBJ1-1; D gene uncertain. CDR1 and CDR2 from the germline V gene are SGHDT and YYEEEE. This CDR3 region has 14 residues. The V and J ends lost 1 base and 1 base respectively, with 8 bases between them. The CDR3 nucleotides are TGTGCCAGCAGCTTGCGTGGAGGGAACACTGAAGCTTTCTTT. It encodes CASSLRGGNTEAFF.

This clonotype has more than one count but fewer than ten. The CDR3 DNA sequence: TGCAGTGCGGAAGACGGGGGGGAAAGCACAGATACGCAGTATTTT. Its protein is CSAEDGGESTDTQYF. The chain couples TRBV20-1 to TRBJ2-3, with 8 bases identical to TRBD2. CDR3 size: 15 residues. Unmatched junction bases numbered 8, after V lost 6 bases and J lost 0 bases. Germline CDR1 is DFQATT and CDR2 is SNEGSKA (reference sequence).

This clonotype ranks as medium-sized. The chain joins TRBV20-1 to TRBJ1-2; no reliable D call. Germline CDR1 is DFQATT and CDR2 is SNEGSKA (reference sequence). The CDR3 runs to 12 residues. With 0 bases removed from V and 8 bases from J, the gap between germline ends came to 10 bases. This CDR3 reads CSARDLGRGYTF. CDR3 DNA sequence: TGCAGTGCTAGAGATTTGGGTAGGGGCTACACCTTC.

The chain combines TRBV7-9 with TRBJ1-1; TRBD1 aligns across 7 bases. With 1 base clipped from V and 4 bases from J, the junction kept 0 bases outside the gene matches. This CDR3 spans 13 amino acids. Germline-derived CDR1 and CDR2 are SEHNR and FQNEAQ (reference sequence). DNA of the CDR3: TGTGCCAGCAGCTTAGGACAGGGCACTGAAGCTTTCTTT. It encodes CASSLGQGTEAFF.